The text below deals with one T cell receptor (beta chain). CDR1 is GTSNPN, CDR2 SVGIG, per germline (reference sequence). The CDR3 totals 14 residues. V lost 2 bases to trimming and J lost 5 bases, with 10 bases between them. Sequenced by immunoSEQ multiplex PCR; TCRdb stores in-frame clones only, minus some. The sample consists of some 130,000 clones, 87% of them appearing once. The data derive from a study of blood T cell repertoires in COVID-19. Study details: COVID-19 samples from acute and convalescent phases originated in the United States, Italy and Spain. PBMCs, B-cell-depleted T cells, or T cells were the source of the cDNA or gDNA that made up the material.

This chain joins TRBV30 and TRBJ1-6, with TRBD1 as a possible D gene (5 bases). Sequencing used peripheral blood. This TCR derives from a man aged 50 to 59 with active COVID-19. The CDR3 here is CAWSSGFNNSPLHF. The CDR3 DNA reads TGTGCCTGGAGTTCAGGGTTTAATAATTCACCCCTCCACTTT.